These 25 T cell receptor beta chains share one sample of origin, sequenced in a study of cytomegalovirus exposure and HLA in healthy donors. PCR primers comprised 60 Vbeta and 13 Jbeta primers. Clones were read by immunoSEQ multiplex PCR, and TCRdb kept only the in-frame ones, dropping some. The data show 100,000 to 150,000 clones, about 74% seen once. Sequenced input: PBMCs. All receptors derive from a woman between 45 and 65 years old in good health and CMV-seropositive.

This clone was found a few times. The chain joins TRBV2 to TRBJ1-4; D may be TRBD1 (6 bases). Per germline, CDR1 SNHLY and CDR2 FYNNEI. The CDR3 runs to 12 residues. The CDR3 nucleotides are TGTGCTACCCGGGACAAGAACGAAAAACTGTTTTTT. Translating gives CATRDKNEKLFF.

This clone occurred a few times. The V call is TRBV5-1, the J call TRBJ1-5; a possible D gene is TRBD1 (5 bases). In germline, CDR1 is SGHRS, CDR2 YFSETQ. V was shortened by 5 bases and J by 1 base, with 31 bases between the two germline ends. The CDR3 runs 21 residues. The CDR3 nucleotides are TGCGCCAGCAGTACGCCGACAGACCACATAAAACAAAGCCTGAGCAATCAGCCCCAGCATTTT. Translating it yields CASSTPTDHIKQSLSNQPQHF.

The CDR3 is CASSQGQGSNQPQHF. In nucleotides, the CDR3 is TGCGCCAGCAGCCAAGGGCAGGGTAGCAATCAGCCCCAGCATTTT. This chain uses TRBV4-3 with TRBJ1-5; perhaps TRBD1 as D (5 bases). V was pared by 1 base and J by 0 bases, with 7 bases between. Germline V lookup: CDR1 LGHNA, CDR2 YSLEER. This CDR3 comprises 15 residues.

On this clone: This sample also contains other DNA sequences that code for the same CDR3. The chain links TRBV27 to TRBJ2-7; TRBD1 matches at 10 bases. The length of the CDR3 is 15 residues. With V trimmed by 4 bases and J by 2 bases, 5 bases remained unmatched. Germline CDR1 and CDR2: MNHEY and SMNVEV (reference sequence). CDR3 in amino acids: CASSSPGQGAYEQYF. The CDR3 nucleotides read TGTGCCAGCAGTTCCCCTGGACAGGGGGCCTACGAGCAGTACTTC.

The rearrangement uses TRBV2 and TRBJ1-5; D is possibly TRBD1 (6 bases). There are 15 residues in the CDR3. Germline CDR1 reads SNHLY; CDR2 reads FYNNEI. The germline V and J ends were trimmed by 4 bases and 0 bases, with 10 bases remaining between them. The CDR3 spells CASSGDTDSNQPQHF. The CDR3 bases are TGTGCCAGCAGTGGGGACACTGATAGCAATCAGCCCCAGCATTTT.

This chain links TRBV5-1 with TRBJ1-2, with 11 bases aligning to TRBD1. This CDR3 spans 14 amino acids. In germline, CDR1 is SGHRS, CDR2 YFSETQ. V trimming: 4 bases; J trimming: 8 bases; junction bases outside the gene matches: 7. CDR3 protein: CASSLSGTGGGYTF. The CDR3 region has the DNA TGCGCCAGCAGCCTATCCGGGACAGGGGGGGGCTACACCTTC.

Written as DNA, the CDR3 is TGTGCCAGCTCAGAAAACAGGGACAGCTCCTACGAGCAGTACTTC. It yields the protein CASSENRDSSYEQYF. The rearrangement uses TRBV18 and TRBJ2-7, with 7 bases fitting TRBD1. Germline trimming cut 5 bases from V and 0 bases from J; bases unmatched to any gene: 7. In germline, CDR1 is KGHSH, CDR2 LQKENI. This CDR3 is 15 amino acids long. The whole variable domain, remainder taken from reference TRBV18 and TRBJ2-7, is NAGVMQNPRHLVRRRGQEARLRCSPMKGHSHVYWYRQLPEEGLKFMVYLQKENIIDESGMPKERFSAEFPKEGPSILRIQQVVRGDSAAYFCASSENRDSSYEQYFGPGTRLTVT.

The chain carries TRBV30 and TRBJ1-5; D call uncertain. V lost 3 bases, J lost 0 bases, and 6 bases lay in between. Germline CDR1 reads GTSNPN; CDR2 reads SVGIG (reference sequence). The CDR3 totals 13 residues. The CDR3 loop reads CAWSVYSNQPQHF. The CDR3 nucleotides are TGTGCCTGGAGCGTGTATAGCAATCAGCCCCAGCATTTT.

The CDR3 region is CSVERGIGSGTQYF. DNA for the CDR3: TGCAGCGTTGAACGGGGGATCGGTTCCGGTACGCAGTATTTT. V and J are TRBV29-1 and TRBJ2-3; D is possibly TRBD2 (6 bases). CDR1 and CDR2 from the germline V gene are SQVTM and ANQGSEA. This CDR3 spans 14 amino acids. The V end lost 2 bases, the J end lost 8 bases, and 17 bases lay between the germline ends.

This rearrangement joins TRBV1 to TRBJ2-2; the table's D call of TRBD2 was not tested on the DNA. TRBV1 is designated a pseudogene. The CDR3 runs to 17 residues. The CDR3 protein is CTSSQTSGGLNTGELFF. The CDR3 DNA reads TGCACCAGCAGCCAGACTAGCGGGGGGCTTAACACCGGGGAGCTGTTTTTT.

This rearrangement joins TRBV6-1 to TRBJ2-5; 7 nucleotides match TRBD1. V lost 6 bases and J lost 4; bases outside the gene matches: 8. This CDR3 region has 14 residues. Looked up from germline, CDR1 is MNHNS and CDR2 is SASEGT. CDR3 sequence (DNA): TGTGCCAGCAGACAACAGGGGAGAGGAGAGACCCAGTACTTC. Protein product: CASRQQGRGETQYF.

The chain joins TRBV27 to TRBJ2-3; 11 bases line up with TRBD2. J gave up 2 bases and V 2 bases, and 6 bases lay outside the gene matches. CDR1 MNHEY and CDR2 SMNVEV come from the germline V gene (reference sequence). This CDR3 contains 17 residues. The CDR3 DNA reads TGTGCCAGCAGTTTAATTAGCGGGGGGGGACCCACAGATACGCAGTATTTT. Protein: CASSLISGGGPTDTQYF.

The gene calls are TRBV27 and TRBJ1-3; D perhaps matches TRBD1 (5 bases). The CDR3 is 14 residues long. The germline V gene has CDR1 MNHEY and CDR2 SMNVEV (reference sequence). With 5 bases removed from V and 8 bases from J, the gap between germline ends came to 16 bases. The CDR3 coding sequence is TGTGCCAGCAGTCAATCCGGCAGGGAACACACCATATATTTT. Protein product: CASSQSGREHTIYF.

The rearrangement uses TRBV5-1 and TRBJ1-5; D might be TRBD1 (6 bases). The V end lost 2 bases, the J end lost 8 bases, and 17 bases lay between the germline ends. CDR1 SGHRS and CDR2 YFSETQ come from the germline V gene. The CDR3 extends over 15 amino acids. The DNA for the CDR3 is TGCGCCAGCAGCTTAAATCCCATGGGGGCGAAGCCCCAGCATTTT. As protein: CASSLNPMGAKPQHF.

This rearrangement joins TRBV6-7 to TRBJ2-3, with D maybe TRBD1 (6 bases). TRBV6-7 falls under the ORF class, with uncertain function. This CDR3 is 15 amino acids long. The germline V and J ends were trimmed by 5 bases and 2 bases, with 14 bases remaining between them. For the CDR3, the DNA is TGTGCCAGCAGTCGAGACAGGCAATACACAGATACGCAGTATTTT. This encodes CASSRDRQYTDTQYF.

The rearrangement uses TRBV6-6 and TRBJ1-5; D is possibly TRBD1 (5 bases). Trimming pared 7 bases from V and 6 bases from J, leaving 19 bases between. CDR1 MNHNY and CDR2 SVGAGI come from the germline V gene (reference sequence). The CDR3 length is 15 residues. CDR3 in DNA: TGTGCCAGCACCGCTTACGGGGGGAGTGGTCAGCCCCAGCATTTT. It encodes CASTAYGGSGQPQHF.

This clone was seen more than once but under ten times. This chain joins TRBV11-1 and TRBJ1-1, with a weak D call TRBD1 (6 bases). The V gene's germline CDR1 is SGHAT and CDR2 FQDESV (reference sequence). Trimming removed 5 bases from V and 1 base from J, with 17 bases in between. The CDR3 totals 16 residues. CDR3 nucleotides: TGTGCCAGCAGCCTAAGACCGGGACACTCGAACACTGAAGCTTTCTTT. Translating it yields CASSLRPGHSNTEAFF. Variable domain in full (rest from reference TRBV11-1 and TRBJ1-1): EAEVAQSPRYKITEKSQAVAFWCDPISGHATLYWYRQILGQGPELLVQFQDESVVDDSQLPKDRFSAERLKGVDSTLKIQPAELGDSAMYLCASSLRPGHSNTEAFFGQGTRLTVV.

The chain recombines TRBV7-9 with TRBJ2-4; 10 bases agree with TRBD2. J lost 3 bases, V lost 5 bases, and 13 bases had no gene match. Germline lookup yields CDR1 SEHNR and CDR2 FQNEAQ (reference sequence). The length of the CDR3 is 18 residues. Written as DNA, the CDR3 is TGTGCCAGCAGCCCCCTCAAAGTAGCGGGGGGTGGCAAAAACATTCAGTACTTC. It is translated as CASSPLKVAGGGKNIQYF.

The chain has TRBV28 and TRBJ1-5; D is unclear. With 7 bases removed from V and 2 bases from J, the gap between germline ends came to 12 bases. Germline loops: CDR1 MDHEN, CDR2 SYDVKM. The CDR3 length is 14 residues. Here the CDR3 reads CASKLSGGNQPQHF. CDR3 in DNA: TGTGCCAGCAAACTCAGCGGGGGCAATCAGCCCCAGCATTTT.

The genes are TRBV11-2 and TRBJ2-7; D is ambiguous. CDR3 length equals 12 residues. Germline CDR1 SGHAT, CDR2 FQNNGV. Trimming shortened V by 1 base and J by 6 bases, and 7 bases separated the two germline ends. CDR3 amino acids: CASSLVSPEQYF. DNA of the CDR3: TGTGCCAGCAGCTTAGTATCCCCCGAGCAGTACTTC.

Comments on this clone: The junction does not match germline at one end; this may be a read error. The V call is TRBV2, the J call TRBJ2-2, with 8 bases matching TRBD2. CDR1 is SNHLY, CDR2 FYNNEI, per germline. This CDR3 has 15 amino acids. This CDR3 is CAGSENGGAAGELFF. CDR3 in DNA: TGTGCCGGCAGTGAAAACGGGGGGGCGGCCGGGGAGCTGTTTTTT.

In regard to this clone: This sample also contains other DNA sequences that code for the same CDR3. The chain joins TRBV29-1 to TRBJ1-4; TRBD1 is a possible D gene (5 bases). Germline V gene data show CDR1 as SQVTM and CDR2 as ANQGSEA. The CDR3 extends over 14 amino acids. V lost 3 bases and J 7 bases, leaving 15 bases between the germline ends. The CDR3 bases are TGCAGCGTTGAGGATCATGCAGGGTCTGAAAAACTGTTTTTT. The encoded protein is CSVEDHAGSEKLFF.

The V gene is TRBV9, the J gene TRBJ2-5, with D possibly being TRBD1 (6 bases). CDR1 is SGDLS, CDR2 YYNGEE, per germline. The CDR3 spans 15 residues. V lost 2 bases and J 2 bases, leaving 13 bases between the germline ends. This CDR3 is CASSVALGQQETQYF. CDR3 nucleotides: TGTGCCAGCAGCGTGGCCCTGGGACAACAAGAGACCCAGTACTTC.

The V and J genes are TRBV9 and TRBJ2-2; perhaps TRBD1 as D (5 bases). Germline V gene lookup returns CDR1 SGDLS and CDR2 YYNGEE. V lost 3 bases, J lost 3 bases, and 9 bases lay in between. The CDR3 length is 14 residues. In DNA form, the CDR3 reads TGTGCCAGCAGCGAGGGGCAGTACACCGGGGAGCTGTTTTTT. Translating gives CASSEGQYTGELFF.

The rearrangement links TRBV28 to TRBJ2-1, with D maybe TRBD2 (5 bases). Germline-derived CDR1 and CDR2 are MDHEN and SYDVKM. Trimming removed 3 bases from V and 7 bases from J, with 13 bases in between. CDR3 length: 14 amino acids. DNA of the CDR3: TGTGCCAGCAGTTTTTGGGCCCCGGGAAATGAGCAGTTCTTC. It codes for CASSFWAPGNEQFF.